This T cell receptor (beta chain) was observed in a study of blood T cell repertoires in COVID-19. Across the study: Samples of COVID-19 (acute and convalescent) were obtained from the United States, Italy and Spain.

This clone came up once. Each participant's cohort was designated according to participant-reported clinical history. The assay was immunoSEQ multiplex PCR, and TCRdb's table has in-frame clones only and misses some. The sample shows roughly 170,000 clones, around four fifths of them seen only once. V lost 6 bases to trimming and J lost 0 bases, with 16 bases between them. The CDR3 extends over 16 amino acids. Germline CDR1 reads SEHNR; CDR2 reads FQNEAQ (reference sequence). The sample consisted of PBMCs or T cells enriched from blood (not recorded which). V is TRBV7-9 and J is TRBJ2-3, with D possibly matching TRBD2 (6 bases). The sequence was obtained from a woman between 50 and 59 years old in a cohort exposed to, infected with or recovered from COVID-19 (not recorded which). CDR3 bases: TGTGCCAGCAGTCTCCCGGCGGGAACTAGCACAGATACGCAGTATTTT. Its translation: CASSLPAGTSTDTQYF.